The clone carrying this T cell receptor beta chain was counted a few times. The sample belongs to a study of blood T cell repertoires in COVID-19. In the study overall: From T cells, B-cell-depleted T cells, or PBMCs came the material, which was cDNA or gDNA.

Libraries were prepared by immunoSEQ multiplex PCR; TCRdb keeps only in-frame clonotypes and omits some of them. The table includes over 200,000 clones, 85% to 90% detected once. The CDR3 is made up of 14 amino acids. Trimming stripped 8 bases from V and 4 bases from J, with 17 bases between. Germline CDR1 and CDR2: MNHEY and SVGAGI. This rearrangement joins TRBV6-5 to TRBJ2-5; D might be TRBD1 (7 bases). The specimen sequenced was PBMCs or T cells enriched from blood (not recorded which). The origin of this receptor is a man between 18 and 35 years old who had recovered from COVID-19. Written as DNA, the CDR3 is TGTGCCAGCGGGACTTACAGGGGAGGAGAGACCCAGTACTTC. It codes for CASGTYRGGETQYF.